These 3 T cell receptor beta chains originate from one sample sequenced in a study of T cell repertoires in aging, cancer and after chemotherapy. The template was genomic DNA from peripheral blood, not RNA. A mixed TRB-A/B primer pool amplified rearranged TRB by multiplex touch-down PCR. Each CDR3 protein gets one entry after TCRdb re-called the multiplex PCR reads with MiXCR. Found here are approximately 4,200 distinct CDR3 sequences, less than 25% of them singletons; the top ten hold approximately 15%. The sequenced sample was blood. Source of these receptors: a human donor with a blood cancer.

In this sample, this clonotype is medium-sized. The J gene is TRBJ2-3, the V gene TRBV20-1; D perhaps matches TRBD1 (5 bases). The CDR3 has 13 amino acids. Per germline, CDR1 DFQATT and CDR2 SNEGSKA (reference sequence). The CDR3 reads CSGDSSSTDTQYF. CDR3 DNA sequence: TGCAGCGGTGACAGTAGCAGCACAGATACGCAGTATTTT.

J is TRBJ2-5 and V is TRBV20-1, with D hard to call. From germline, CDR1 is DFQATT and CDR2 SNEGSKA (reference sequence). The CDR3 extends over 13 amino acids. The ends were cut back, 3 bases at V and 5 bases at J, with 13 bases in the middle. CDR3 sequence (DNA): TGCAGTGCTAGGGCAGTGTTGTGGGAGACCCAGTACTTC. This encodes CSARAVLWETQYF.

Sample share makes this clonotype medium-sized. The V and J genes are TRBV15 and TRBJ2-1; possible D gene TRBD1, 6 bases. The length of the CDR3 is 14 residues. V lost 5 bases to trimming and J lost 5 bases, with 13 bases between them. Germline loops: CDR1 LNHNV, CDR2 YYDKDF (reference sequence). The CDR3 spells CATSADRLNNEQFF. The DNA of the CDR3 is TGTGCCACCAGCGCCGACAGGTTGAACAATGAGCAGTTCTTC.